Each of the 2 T cell receptor beta chains below was sequenced from the same sample in a study of T cells after yellow fever vaccination. TCRdb recomputed calls from the 5' RACE reads with MiXCR, one row per CDR3 protein. The sample shows about 85,000 distinct CDR3 sequences, more than 10% of them seen only once. The sample consisted of CD8+ T cells not binding an NS4B(214-222) dextramer, sorted from PBMCs, taken 21 days after the first yellow fever vaccination. Source of these receptors: a man between 18 and 29 years old who received the YFV17D yellow fever vaccine.

This clonotype was counted at least ten times. The rearrangement joins TRBV10-3 to TRBJ2-3; D gene ambiguous. This CDR3 is 15 amino acids long. CDR1 is ENHRY, CDR2 SYGVKD, per germline. V lost 3 bases, J lost 0 bases, and 10 bases lay in between. CDR3 region: CAISDLEASTDTQYF. The CDR3 DNA reads as TGTGCCATCAGTGATTTGGAAGCTAGCACAGATACGCAGTATTTT.

This clonotype appeared a few times. The gene calls are TRBV4-2 and TRBJ2-3, with 9 bases fitting TRBD2. The CDR3 loop spans 15 amino acids. Germline values: CDR1 LGHNA, CDR2 YNFKEQ. J lost 4 bases, V lost 4 bases, and 6 bases had no gene match. CDR3 sequence: CASSPSGGLSDTQYF. For the CDR3, the DNA is TGTGCCAGCAGCCCGAGCGGGGGGCTCTCAGATACGCAGTATTTT.